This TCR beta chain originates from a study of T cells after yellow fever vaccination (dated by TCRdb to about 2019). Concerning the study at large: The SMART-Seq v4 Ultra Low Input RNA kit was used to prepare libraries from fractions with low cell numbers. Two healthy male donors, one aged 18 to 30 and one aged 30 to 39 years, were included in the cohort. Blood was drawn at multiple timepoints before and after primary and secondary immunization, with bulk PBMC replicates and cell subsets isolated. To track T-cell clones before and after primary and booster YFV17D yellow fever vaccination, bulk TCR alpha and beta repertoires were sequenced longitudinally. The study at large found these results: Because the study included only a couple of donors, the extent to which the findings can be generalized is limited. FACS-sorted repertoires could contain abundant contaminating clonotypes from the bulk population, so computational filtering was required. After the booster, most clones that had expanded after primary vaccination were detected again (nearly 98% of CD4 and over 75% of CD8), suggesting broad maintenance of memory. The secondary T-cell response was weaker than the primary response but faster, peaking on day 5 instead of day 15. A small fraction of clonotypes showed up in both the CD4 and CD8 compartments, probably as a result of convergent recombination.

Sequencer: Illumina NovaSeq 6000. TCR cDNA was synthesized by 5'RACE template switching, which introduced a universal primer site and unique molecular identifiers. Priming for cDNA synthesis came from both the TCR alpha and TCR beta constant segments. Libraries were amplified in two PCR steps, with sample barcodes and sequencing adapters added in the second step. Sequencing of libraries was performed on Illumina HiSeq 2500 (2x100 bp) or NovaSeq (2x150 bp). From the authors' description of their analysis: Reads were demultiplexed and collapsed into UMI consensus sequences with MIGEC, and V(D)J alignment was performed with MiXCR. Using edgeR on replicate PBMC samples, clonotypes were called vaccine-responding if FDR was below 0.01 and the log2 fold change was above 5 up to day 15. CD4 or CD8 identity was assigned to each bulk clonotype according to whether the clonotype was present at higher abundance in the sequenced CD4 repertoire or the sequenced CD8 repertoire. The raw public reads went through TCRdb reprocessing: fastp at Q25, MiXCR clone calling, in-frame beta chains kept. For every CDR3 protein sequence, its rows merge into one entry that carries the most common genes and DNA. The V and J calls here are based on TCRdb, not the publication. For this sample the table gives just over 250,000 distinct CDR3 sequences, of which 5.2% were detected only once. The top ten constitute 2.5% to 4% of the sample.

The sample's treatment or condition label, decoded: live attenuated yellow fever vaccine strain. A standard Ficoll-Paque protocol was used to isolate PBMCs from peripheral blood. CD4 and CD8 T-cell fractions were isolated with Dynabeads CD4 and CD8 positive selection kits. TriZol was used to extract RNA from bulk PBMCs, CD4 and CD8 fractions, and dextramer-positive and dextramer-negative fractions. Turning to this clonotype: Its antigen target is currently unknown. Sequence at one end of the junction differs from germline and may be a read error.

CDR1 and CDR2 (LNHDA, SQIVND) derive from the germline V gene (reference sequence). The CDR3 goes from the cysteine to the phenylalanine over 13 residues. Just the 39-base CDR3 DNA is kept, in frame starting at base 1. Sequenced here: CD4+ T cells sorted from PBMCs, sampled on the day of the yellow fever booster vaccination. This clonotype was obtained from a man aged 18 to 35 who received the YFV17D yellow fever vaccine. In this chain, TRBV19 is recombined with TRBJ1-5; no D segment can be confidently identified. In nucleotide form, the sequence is TGTGCCAGCAGTAGGGTTAACAATCAGCCCCAGCATTTT. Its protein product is CASSRVNNQPQHF.